This entry features one TCR beta chain sequence. Antigen unknown. PCR employed 60 Vbeta and 13 Jbeta primers. Produced via immunoSEQ multiplex PCR; TCRdb's table is partial and in-frame only. Here the sample spans fewer than 200,000 clones, 70% to 90% being singletons. The sample belongs to a study of cytomegalovirus exposure and HLA in healthy donors. General study results and limits: Three CMV-associated chains proved CMV antigen-specific in vitro.

V lost 9 bases to trimming and J lost 5 bases, with 16 bases between them. Looked up from germline, CDR1 is MNHEY and CDR2 is SMNVEV (reference sequence). The CDR3 is 13 amino acids. The specimen sequenced was PBMCs. The TCR originated in a woman aged 25 to 39 in good health and CMV-seronegative. The gene calls are TRBV27 and TRBJ1-2, with D possibly being TRBD1 (5 bases). CDR3 in amino acids: CASSEGLGYGYTF. The CDR3 DNA follows: TGTGCCAGTTCAGAGGGACTGGGGTATGGCTACACCTTC.